These T cell receptor beta chains were read from a single sample in a study of T cells in localized non-small cell lung cancer. The repertoire was sequenced with immunoSEQ multiplex PCR; TCRdb's copy has only in-frame clones and lacks some. The sample shows 38,000 or so clones, roughly 79% of them seen only once. The material was peripheral blood mononuclear cells, obtained before any cancer treatment. Source of these receptors: a male donor older than 55 with stage II lung adenocarcinoma. Each CDR3 is given with its conserved first and last residue. D genes are given only for firm matches.

V	J	D	CDR3
TRBV14	TRBJ1-2	NA	CASSQQGMGYGYTF
TRBV5-1	TRBJ1-1	NA	CASSLAGRGAQESTEAFF
TRBV28	TRBJ2-7	NA	CASKGGGEGPYEQYF
TRBV5-6	TRBJ2-3	NA	CASSLTAGGTDTQYF
TRBV19	TRBJ2-3	NA	CASQSRESDTQYF
TRBV28	TRBJ2-7	TRBD2	CASSPPLFWREF
TRBV11-2	TRBJ1-1	NA	CASSLEGRAEAFF
TRBV11-2	TRBJ2-1	NA	CASSLDPGESFF
TRBV7-2	TRBJ2-3	TRBD2	CASSFGTSGTDTQYF
TRBV6-5	TRBJ1-1	NA	CASSYSWNTEAFF
TRBV5-1	TRBJ2-3	NA	CASSSIAGGTDTQYF
TRBV4-2	TRBJ2-3	TRBD2	CASSEGTGTRASTDTQYF
TRBV28	TRBJ1-5	NA	CASSSPKGGEPQHF
TRBV6-4	TRBJ2-2	NA	CASRTTPAGELFF
TRBV18	TRBJ2-7	NA	CASSPRNQDSYEQYF
TRBV4-1	TRBJ2-1	TRBD2	CASSQIPFPVGGSGNEQFF
TRBV10-2	TRBJ1-1	NA	CASIYRVGTEAFF
TRBV7-3	TRBJ2-1	TRBD2	CASSLSGGTYNEQFF
TRBV9	TRBJ1-4	NA	CASSVGGGFNEKLFF
TRBV20-1	TRBJ1-5	NA	CSAWPQHF
TRBV30	TRBJ1-6	TRBD1	CAWAGTGGSPLHF
TRBV7-6	TRBJ1-3	NA	CASSPGPNSGNTIYF
TRBV5-1	TRBJ1-4	NA	CASSSQGIEKLFF
TRBV7-2	TRBJ2-6	NA	CASSLEGAGANVLTF
TRBV28	TRBJ2-7	TRBD2	CASAGTSGLGDEQYF
TRBV7-8	TRBJ2-3	NA	CASSPKESDTQYF
TRBV7-9	TRBJ2-7	NA	CASSSPGEQYF
TRBV6-4	TRBJ2-2	TRBD2	CASSETSGSTGELFF
TRBV7-9	TRBJ2-7	TRBD2	CASSATSGTEQYF
TRBV7-2	TRBJ2-7	NA	CASSFLAGAKAEQYF
TRBV18	TRBJ1-2	TRBD1	CASSAPGQESLNYGYTF
TRBV7-8	TRBJ2-1	NA	CASSLLRAEQFF
TRBV5-6	TRBJ2-5	NA	CAIGMRGQETQYF
TRBV27	TRBJ2-7	TRBD1	CASSLLWTGEKEQYF
TRBV4-1	TRBJ1-1	NA	CASSQEPRGTEAFF
TRBV7-9	TRBJ1-2	NA	CASSSHYEGNNYGYTF
TRBV7-2	TRBJ1-5	TRBD1	CASSRTGSFQPQHF
TRBV29-1	TRBJ1-1	NA	CSVAAVITEAFF
TRBV6-4	TRBJ2-6	NA	CASSDFDGANVLTF
TRBV6-6	TRBJ1-3	TRBD1	CASSLRQGNTIYF
TRBV14	TRBJ2-2	NA	CASSQSLSGGELFF
TRBV5-1	TRBJ1-3	NA	CASSLVAGQPGNTIYF
TRBV6-5	TRBJ2-2	NA	CASRNRARDTGELFF
TRBV28	TRBJ1-1	NA	CASSLRQGKGRGAFF
TRBV18	TRBJ2-3	TRBD2	CASSSGLAGYTQYF
TRBV27	TRBJ1-1	TRBD1	CASARTGILNTEAFF
TRBV18	TRBJ2-2	NA	CASSPDTGELFF
TRBV7-7	TRBJ1-1	NA	CASSYQRGTEAFF
TRBV18	TRBJ1-1	NA	CASEGENTEAFF
TRBV30	TRBJ2-7	TRBD1	CAWTWDRISYEQYF
TRBV9	TRBJ2-3	TRBD2	CASSLAGVPTDTQYF
TRBV9	TRBJ1-2	TRBD1	CASSTGGNYGYTF
TRBV18	TRBJ2-3	NA	CASSPAEDTQYF
TRBV27	TRBJ2-7	NA	CASRATVGPHEQYF
TRBV20-1	TRBJ2-1	NA	CSEEVANEQFF
TRBV27	TRBJ1-1	NA	CASSLWSEVNTEAFF